The T cell receptor (beta chain) described here comes from a study of T cells in Graves' hyperthyroidism and ophthalmopathy. TCR beta CDR3 regions were amplified from RNA transcripts. An initial round of RT-PCR targeting the TCR CDR3 relied on the HTBI primer set. TCRdb reanalysed the multiplex PCR reads using MiXCR and keeps one entry per CDR3 protein. There are under 700,000 distinct CDR3 sequences in the sample; about 45% occur only once, and 6.5% to 9% lies in the top ten. Patients aged 18 to 65 with hyperthyroidism were newly diagnosed, with duration under 2 months. This clonotype was observed many times. Germline V CDR1 and CDR2: SEHNR, FQNEAQ (reference sequence). The CDR3 loop spans 13 amino acids. V shed 6 bases and J shed 3 bases, with 11 bases lying between them.

Source material: peripheral blood or thyroid tissue (not recorded which). The TCR comes from a woman between 18 and 30 years old with Graves' hyperthyroidism. The chain uses TRBV7-9 and TRBJ1-1, with D perhaps TRBD1 (6 bases). The CDR3 here is CASSSTGYTEAFF. CDR3 bases: TGTGCCAGCAGTTCCACAGGGTACACTGAAGCTTTCTTT. Drawing the rest from reference TRBV7-9 and TRBJ1-1, the complete variable domain is DTGVSQNPRHKITKRGQNVTFRCDPISEHNRLYWYRQTLGQGPEFLTYFQNEAQLEKSRLLSDRFSAERPKGSFSTLEIQRTEQGDSAMYLCASSSTGYTEAFFGQGTRLTVV.